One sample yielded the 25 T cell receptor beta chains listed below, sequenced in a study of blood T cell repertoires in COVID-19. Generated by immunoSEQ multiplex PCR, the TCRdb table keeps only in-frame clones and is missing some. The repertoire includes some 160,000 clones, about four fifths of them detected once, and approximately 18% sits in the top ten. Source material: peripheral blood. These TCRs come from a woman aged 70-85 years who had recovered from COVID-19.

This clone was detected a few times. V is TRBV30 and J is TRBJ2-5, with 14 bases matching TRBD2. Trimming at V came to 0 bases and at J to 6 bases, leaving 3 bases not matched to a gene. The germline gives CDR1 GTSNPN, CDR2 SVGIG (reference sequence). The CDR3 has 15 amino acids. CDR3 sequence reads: CAWSVGTSGSQTQYF. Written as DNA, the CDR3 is TGTGCCTGGAGTGTAGGGACTAGCGGGAGTCAGACCCAGTACTTC.

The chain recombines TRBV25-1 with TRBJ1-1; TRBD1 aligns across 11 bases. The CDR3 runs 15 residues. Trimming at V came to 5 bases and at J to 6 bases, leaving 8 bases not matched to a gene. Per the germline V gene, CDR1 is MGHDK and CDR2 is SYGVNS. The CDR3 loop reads CASSTPGQGAAEAFF. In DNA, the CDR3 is TGTGCCAGCAGTACACCAGGACAGGGGGCGGCTGAAGCTTTCTTT.

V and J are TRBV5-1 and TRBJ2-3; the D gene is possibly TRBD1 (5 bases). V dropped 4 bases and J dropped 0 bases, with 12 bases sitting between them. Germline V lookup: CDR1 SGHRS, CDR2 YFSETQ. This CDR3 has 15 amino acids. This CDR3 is CASSPWGASTDTQYF. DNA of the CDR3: TGCGCCAGCAGCCCCTGGGGCGCCAGCACAGATACGCAGTATTTT.

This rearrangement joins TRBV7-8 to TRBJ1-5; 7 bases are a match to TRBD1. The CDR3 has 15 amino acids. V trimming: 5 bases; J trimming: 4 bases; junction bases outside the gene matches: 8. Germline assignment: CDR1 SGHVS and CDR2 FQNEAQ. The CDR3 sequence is CASSRAGGRNQPQHF. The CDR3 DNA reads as TGTGCCAGCAGCCGCGCAGGGGGAAGGAATCAGCCCCAGCATTTT.

The CDR3 nucleotides read TGTGCCAGCAGCCAAGAGTGGAGGCTAGCGGGCCCCACAGATACGCAGTATTTT. Its protein is CASSQEWRLAGPTDTQYF. The chain has TRBV4-2 and TRBJ2-3; TRBD2 aligns across 8 bases. This CDR3 is built from 18 residues. Germline V gene lookup returns CDR1 LGHNA and CDR2 YNFKEQ. With 0 bases clipped from V and 2 bases from J, the junction kept 10 bases outside the gene matches.

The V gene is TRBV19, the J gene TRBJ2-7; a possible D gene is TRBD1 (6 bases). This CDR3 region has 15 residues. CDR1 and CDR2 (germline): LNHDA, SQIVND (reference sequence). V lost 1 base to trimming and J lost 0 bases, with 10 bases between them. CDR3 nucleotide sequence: TGTGCCAGTAGTATAGGGACAGCCAGCTCCTACGAGCAGTACTTC. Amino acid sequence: CASSIGTASSYEQYF.

CDR3 protein: CASSRQGPFGEQYF. CDR3 DNA sequence: TGTGCCAGCAGTCGACAGGGCCCGTTTGGCGAGCAGTACTTC. The chain combines TRBV6-2 or TRBV6-3 with TRBJ2-7; 7 nucleotides agree with TRBD1. CDR3 length equals 14 residues. The junction had 10 bases not matched to a gene; V was cut back by 5 bases and J by 6 bases. Germline V gives CDR1 MNHEY, CDR2 SVGEGT.

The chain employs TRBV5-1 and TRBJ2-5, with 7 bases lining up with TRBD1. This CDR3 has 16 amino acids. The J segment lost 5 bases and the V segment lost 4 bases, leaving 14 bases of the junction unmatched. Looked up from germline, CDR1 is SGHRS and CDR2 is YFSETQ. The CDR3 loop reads CASSPGAGARGETQYF. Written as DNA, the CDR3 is TGCGCCAGCAGCCCTGGGGCAGGGGCCAGGGGGGAGACCCAGTACTTC.

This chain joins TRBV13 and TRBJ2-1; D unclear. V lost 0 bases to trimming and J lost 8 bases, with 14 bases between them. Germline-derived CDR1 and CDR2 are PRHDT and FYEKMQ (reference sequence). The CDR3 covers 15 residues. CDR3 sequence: CASSLGQWQIDEQFF. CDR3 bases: TGTGCCAGCAGCTTAGGCCAGTGGCAGATCGATGAGCAGTTCTTC.

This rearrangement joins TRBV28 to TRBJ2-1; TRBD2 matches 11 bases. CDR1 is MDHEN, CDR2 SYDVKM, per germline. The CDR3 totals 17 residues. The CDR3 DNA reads TGTGCTATAAGGGGGGGACTAGCGGACCCGAAGTACAATGAGCAGTTCTTC. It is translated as CAIRGGLADPKYNEQFF.

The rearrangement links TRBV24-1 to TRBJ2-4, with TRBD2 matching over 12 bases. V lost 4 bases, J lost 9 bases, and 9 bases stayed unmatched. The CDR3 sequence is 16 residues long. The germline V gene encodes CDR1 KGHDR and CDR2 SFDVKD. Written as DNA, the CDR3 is TGTGCCACCAGTGACCCAACTAGCGGGGGGTTGGGCATTCAGTACTTC. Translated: CATSDPTSGGLGIQYF.

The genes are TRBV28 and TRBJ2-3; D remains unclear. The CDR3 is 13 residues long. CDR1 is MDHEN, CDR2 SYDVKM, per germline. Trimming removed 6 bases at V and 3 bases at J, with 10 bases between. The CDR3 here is CASRTRRTDTQYF. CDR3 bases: TGTGCCAGCAGGACCCGGAGAACAGATACGCAGTATTTT.

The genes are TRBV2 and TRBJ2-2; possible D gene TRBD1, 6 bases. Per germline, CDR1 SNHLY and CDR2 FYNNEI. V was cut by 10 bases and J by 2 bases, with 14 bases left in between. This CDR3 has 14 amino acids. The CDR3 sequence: CATEGDGNTGELFF. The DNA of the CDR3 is TGTGCCACCGAGGGGGACGGAAACACCGGGGAGCTGTTTTTT.

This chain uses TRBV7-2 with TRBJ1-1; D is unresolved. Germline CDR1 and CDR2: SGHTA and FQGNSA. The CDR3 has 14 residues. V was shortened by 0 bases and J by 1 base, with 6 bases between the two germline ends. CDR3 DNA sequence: TGTGCCAGCAGCTTAGCGCGGGAGAACACTGAAGCTTTCTTT. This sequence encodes CASSLARENTEAFF.

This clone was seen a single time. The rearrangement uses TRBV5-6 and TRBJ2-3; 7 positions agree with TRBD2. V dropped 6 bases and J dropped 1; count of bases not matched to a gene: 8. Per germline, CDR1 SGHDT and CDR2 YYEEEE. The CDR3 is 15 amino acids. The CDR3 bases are TGTGCCAGCACACCGGGGGGACGGGGCACAGATACGCAGTATTTT. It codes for CASTPGGRGTDTQYF.

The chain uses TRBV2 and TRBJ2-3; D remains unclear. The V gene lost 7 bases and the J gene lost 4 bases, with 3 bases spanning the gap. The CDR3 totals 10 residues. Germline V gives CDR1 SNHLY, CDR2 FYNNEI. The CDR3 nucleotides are TGTGCCAGCACTTCAGATACGCAGTATTTT. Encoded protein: CASTSDTQYF.

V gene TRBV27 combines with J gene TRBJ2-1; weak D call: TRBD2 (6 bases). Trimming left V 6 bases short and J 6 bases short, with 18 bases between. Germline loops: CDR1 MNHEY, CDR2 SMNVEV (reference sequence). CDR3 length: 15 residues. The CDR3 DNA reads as TGTGCCAGCAGAAAGGCGGGATTGTGGGGCAATGAGCAGTTCTTC. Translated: CASRKAGLWGNEQFF.

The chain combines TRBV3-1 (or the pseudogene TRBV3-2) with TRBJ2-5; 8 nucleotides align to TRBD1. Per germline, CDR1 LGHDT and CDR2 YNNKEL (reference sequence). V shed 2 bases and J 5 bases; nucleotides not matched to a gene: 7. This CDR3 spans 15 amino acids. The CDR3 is CASSQTRDRGETQYF. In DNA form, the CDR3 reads TGTGCCAGCAGCCAAACCCGAGACAGGGGTGAGACCCAGTACTTC.

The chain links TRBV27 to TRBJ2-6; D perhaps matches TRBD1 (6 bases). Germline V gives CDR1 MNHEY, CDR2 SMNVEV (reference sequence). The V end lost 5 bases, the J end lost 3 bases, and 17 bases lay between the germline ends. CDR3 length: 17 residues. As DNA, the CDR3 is TGTGCCAGCAGTCCCCTCACTCAGGGGAATGGGGCCAACGTCCTGACTTTC. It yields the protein CASSPLTQGNGANVLTF.

CDR3 coding DNA: TGTGCCACCAGCACCGACAGGTACTCTGGAAACACCATATATTTT. Translated, it gives CATSTDRYSGNTIYF. This chain uses TRBV15 with TRBJ1-3; D might be TRBD1 (6 bases). In germline, CDR1 is LNHNV, CDR2 YYDKDF (reference sequence). This CDR3 is 15 amino acids long. V shed 4 bases and J shed 0 bases, with 10 bases lying between them.

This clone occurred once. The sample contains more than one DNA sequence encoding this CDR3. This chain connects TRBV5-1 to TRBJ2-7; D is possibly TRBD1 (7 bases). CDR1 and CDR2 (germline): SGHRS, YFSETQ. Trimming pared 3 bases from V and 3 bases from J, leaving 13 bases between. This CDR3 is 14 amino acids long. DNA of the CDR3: TGCGCCAGCAGCTCCCAGGGGGGATACTACGAGCAGTACTTC. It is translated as CASSSQGGYYEQYF. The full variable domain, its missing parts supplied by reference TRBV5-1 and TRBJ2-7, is KAGVTQTPRYLIKTRGQQVTLSCSPISGHRSVSWYQQTPGQGLQFLFEYFSETQRNKGNFPGRFSGRQFSNSRSEMNVSTLELGDSALYLCASSSQGGYYEQYFGPGTRLTVT.

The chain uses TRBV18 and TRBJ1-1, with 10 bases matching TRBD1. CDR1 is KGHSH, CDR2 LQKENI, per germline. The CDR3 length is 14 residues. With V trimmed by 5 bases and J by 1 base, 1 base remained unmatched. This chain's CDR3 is CASSGDRGNTEAFF. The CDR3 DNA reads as TGTGCCAGCTCAGGGGACAGGGGGAACACTGAAGCTTTCTTT.

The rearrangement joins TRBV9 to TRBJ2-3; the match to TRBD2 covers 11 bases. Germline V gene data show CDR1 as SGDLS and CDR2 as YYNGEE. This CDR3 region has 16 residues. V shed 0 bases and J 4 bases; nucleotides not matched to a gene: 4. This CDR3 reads CASSVGSGGAPDTQYF. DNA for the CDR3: TGTGCCAGCAGCGTAGGTAGCGGGGGGGCCCCAGATACGCAGTATTTT.

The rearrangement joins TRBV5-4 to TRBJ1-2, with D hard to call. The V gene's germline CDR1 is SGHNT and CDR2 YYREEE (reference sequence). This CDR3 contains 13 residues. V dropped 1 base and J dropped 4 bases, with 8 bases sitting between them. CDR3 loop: CASSLWAGYGYTF. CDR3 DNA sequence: TGTGCCAGCAGCTTGTGGGCAGGCTATGGCTACACCTTC.

The CDR3 coding sequence is TGCAGCGTTGTGAAACGGTATGACACTGAAGCTTTCTTT. Protein product: CSVVKRYDTEAFF. This chain connects TRBV29-1 to TRBJ1-1, with D unclear. This CDR3 has 13 residues. The germline V gene encodes CDR1 SQVTM and CDR2 ANQGSEA. Trimming shortened V by 4 bases and J by 3 bases, and 12 bases separated the two germline ends.